This T cell receptor beta chain stems from a study of blood T cell repertoires in COVID-19. For the study at large: There were acute and convalescent COVID-19 samples, and they came from the United States, Italy and Spain.

As processed by the authors: It was from reference gene primer amplification that nucleated cell counts were estimated. Sequenced by immunoSEQ multiplex PCR; TCRdb stores in-frame clones only, minus some. That table furnishes V, J and clone size, whereas the DNA furnished D and trimming. The sample has approximately 100,000 clones, 65% to 90% seen once. The sequence derives from a woman over 75 with active or convalescent COVID-19. The specimen sequenced was peripheral blood.

The CDR3 sequence: CASSPQTSGSYNEQFF. CDR3 coding DNA: TGTGCCAGCTCACCACAAACCAGCGGGAGCTACAATGAGCAGTTCTTC. The gene calls are TRBV18 and TRBJ2-1; 8 positions match TRBD2. This CDR3 comprises 16 residues. With V trimmed by 1 base and J by 3 bases, 5 bases remained unmatched. Per the germline V gene, CDR1 is KGHSH and CDR2 is LQKENI.